This T cell receptor (beta chain) was observed in a study of blood T cells in healthy people across ages. Findings and caveats of the study: Expanded clonotype changes were possibly confounded by unknown donor CMV status. Naive CD4+ cells and diversity were both higher in long-lived donors than in aged donors.

Sample-barcoded 5' priming and a J-beta primer mix drove a second PCR of roughly 7 to 11 cycles. A template-switch adaptor with 12 random nucleotides tagged each cDNA molecule. TCRdb independently ran MiXCR on the 5' RACE reads; one entry per CDR3 protein. The sample carries around 1,900,000 distinct CDR3 sequences, about two fifths recorded once. To note about this clonotype: No antigen is known for it.

The TCR was taken from a human donor in good health. Sequenced material: blood.

The CDR3 nucleotides are TGTGCCAGCAGCTTAGTTGGCCGGTCGGAGGGGGCCAAGGGCTACACCTTC. Its protein is CASSLVGRSEGAKGYTF. V and J are TRBV7-2 and TRBJ1-2; 7 bases are shared with TRBD1. V lost 1 base, J lost 8 bases, and 16 bases stayed unmatched. This CDR3 has 17 residues. Germline CDR1 is SGHTA and CDR2 is FQGNSA.